This TCR beta chain appears in the sequencing data of a study of shared clonotypes between healthy human individuals. Study-wide background: For every donor, three CD4 naive, three CD4 memory, two CD8 naive and one CD8 memory plates were used.

Per germline, CDR1 SGHDT and CDR2 YYEEEE. The CDR3 runs to 14 residues. Trimming cost V 4 bases and J 5 bases; bases outside gene matches: 4. This clone has just a few counts. It was across several immunoSEQ plates that each subset's genomic DNA was evenly split. The table came from immunoSEQ multiplex PCR; TCRdb's copy has only in-frame clones and leaves some out. The table records about 600,000 clones, more than 95% of them present only once. Donors, without exception, were Caucasian adults residing in Nashville, Tennessee. The clonotype originates from a woman in her 30s in good health. The gene calls are TRBV5-6 and TRBJ1-5, with TRBD1 identical over 9 bases. The sequencing sample was made of naive CD4+ T cells sorted from blood. Described subset: CD45RA+ positively selected. The CDR3 DNA follows: TGTGCCAGCAGCCTGGGACAGGGTTATCAGCCCCAGCATTTT. It specifies CASSLGQGYQPQHF.